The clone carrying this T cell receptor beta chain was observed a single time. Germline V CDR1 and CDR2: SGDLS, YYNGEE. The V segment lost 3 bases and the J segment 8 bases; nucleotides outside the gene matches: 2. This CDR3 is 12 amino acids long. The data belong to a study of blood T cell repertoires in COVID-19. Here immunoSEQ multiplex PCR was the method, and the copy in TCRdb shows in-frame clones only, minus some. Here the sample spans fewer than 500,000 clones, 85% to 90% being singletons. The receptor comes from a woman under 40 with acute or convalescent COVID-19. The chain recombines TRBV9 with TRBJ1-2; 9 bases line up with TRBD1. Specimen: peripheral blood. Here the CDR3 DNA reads TGTGCCAGCAGCGGGGACAGGGAAGGCTACACCTTC. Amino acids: CASSGDREGYTF.